The entry below gives a single TCR beta chain sequence along with its context. Within the sample, other DNA sequences also encode this same CDR3. In the study's own analysis: Filtering was not the same, since immunoSEQ gave junction-only sequences without quality scores. Generated by immunoSEQ multiplex PCR, the TCRdb table keeps only in-frame clones and is missing some. The V and J calls and clone size are taken from that table; D and trimming were inferred from the DNA. The sample shows nearly 600,000 clones, 95% of them seen only once. The entry originates in a study of shared clonotypes between healthy human individuals. This CDR3 has 13 residues. V shed 3 bases, J shed 4 bases, and the junction held 0 bases outside the gene matches. Germline CDR1 reads MNHEY; CDR2 reads SMNVEV (reference sequence). CD8 cells classed as naive were CD45RO-negative and positively selected for CCR7, excluding terminally differentiated effector memory CD45RA+ cells.

The chain joins TRBV27 to TRBJ1-5, with TRBD1 matching 7 bases. This clonotype was sampled from a woman aged 25-40 years in good health. The material sequenced was naive CD8+ T cells sorted from blood. The CDR3 nucleotides are TGTGCCAGCAGTTTGGGACAGAATCAGCCCCAGCATTTT. This translates into CASSLGQNQPQHF.